This T cell receptor (beta chain) stems from a study of regulatory T cells in long-lasting Graves disease. The time point was: newly diagnosed GD, antithyroid drugs for less than 3 months. PBMC RNA was the source of the TCR library. Only a few counts were recorded for this clonotype. Germline CDR1 is WNHNN and CDR2 is SYGVQD (reference sequence). The CDR3 has 14 amino acids. With 7 bases clipped from V and 6 bases from J, the junction kept 6 bases outside the gene matches. Assembly of TCR beta libraries relied on iRepertoire HTBI primers together with Arm-PCR of CDR3 regions. TCRdb re-called the multiplex PCR reads with MiXCR, one entry per CDR3 protein. The sample includes approximately 350,000 distinct CDR3 sequences, roughly 10% of them seen just once. The data were also submitted as part of a second study, on T cells in Graves' hyperthyroidism and ophthalmopathy.

The receptor's source is a woman aged 18-29 years with Graves disease. The chain carries TRBV10-1 and TRBJ2-1, with TRBD2 matching 10 bases. The material sequenced was peripheral blood mononuclear cells (PBMCs), taken at new diagnosis, from a patient treated with antithyroid drugs. This CDR3 is CASTLRTSGNEQFF. The DNA of the CDR3 is TGCGCCAGCACCCTTCGGACTAGCGGCAATGAGCAGTTCTTC.